This TCR beta chain emerged from a study of blood T cell repertoires in COVID-19. As for the study in general: The analysed material was cDNA or gDNA that came from T cells, B-cell-depleted T cells, or PBMCs.

This CDR3 contains 16 residues. The protocol was immunoSEQ multiplex PCR, while the TCRdb copy is restricted to in-frame clones and leaves out a portion. This table has about 41,000 clones, around 90% appearing once. V usage is TRBV21-1 and J usage is TRBJ2-1; the DNA was not compared with TRBD1, the D call given in the table. TRBV21-1 is deemed a pseudogene. The source is a man aged 60 to 69 with acute or convalescent COVID-19. The sequencing sample was made of peripheral blood. Written as DNA, the CDR3 is TGTGCCAGCAGCACGCCGGGACAGTCGACGCACAATGAGCAGTTCTTC. Encoded protein: CASSTPGQSTHNEQFF.